This T cell receptor beta chain is from a study of metastatic and nonmetastatic thyroid tumors. Study-wide points: In both blood and tumor samples, TCR beta diversity was reported significantly higher for malignant than benign nodules.

TCRdb reassembled clones from the PCR reads with MiXCR. The sample has about 20,000 clones, roughly a third seen once. Regarding this clone: What it binds is not known.

Until they underwent thyroid surgery, no patient had received any treatment. CDR3 size: 14 residues. V lost 7 bases and J lost 0, with 12 bases in between. CDR1 and CDR2 from the germline V gene are MNHNS and SASEGT. This TCR was recovered from a female donor with papillary thyroid cancer or a benign thyroid nodule (not recorded which). Some clones in this sample may be carry-over from other donors' samples. V and J are TRBV6-1 and TRBJ1-2; D might be TRBD1 (5 bases). Input material: tumor tissue. The CDR3 here is CASNDGAANYGYTF. In DNA form, the CDR3 reads TGTGCCAGCAATGACGGGGCGGCTAACTATGGCTACACCTTC.